Following are 28 T cell receptor beta chains from one sample sequenced in a study of response to subunit inactivated influenza vaccine. TCRdb independently ran MiXCR on the RT-PCR reads; one entry per CDR3 protein. The table lists 500,000 or so distinct CDR3 sequences, over 9.5% of them singletons. Sequences were derived from PBMCs from blood, sampled 40 to 50 days after vaccination. The receptors originated from a middle-aged man who received an inactivated influenza vaccine.

This clonotype was seen repeatedly, ten times or more. The V gene is TRBV10-3, the J gene TRBJ2-7; D gene unclear. V was shortened by 8 bases and J by 4 bases, with 12 bases between the two germline ends. The CDR3 is 12 amino acids. Germline V CDR1 and CDR2: ENHRY, SYGVKD. CDR3 nucleotides: TGTGCCATCGGAACTGCGGCTTACGAGCAGTACTTC. Amino acid sequence: CAIGTAAYEQYF.

CDR3 amino acids: CASSSLGGARDEQYF. DNA of the CDR3: TGTGCCAGCAGTTCCCTCGGGGGCGCGAGGGACGAGCAGTACTTC. This chain uses TRBV9 with TRBJ2-7, with D perhaps matching TRBD1 or TRBD2 (6 bases each). The V gene's germline CDR1 is SGDLS and CDR2 YYNGEE. The germline V and J ends were trimmed by 5 bases and 5 bases, with 20 bases remaining between them. This CDR3 comprises 15 residues.

V and J are TRBV29-1 and TRBJ1-1, with D maybe TRBD1 (5 bases). This CDR3 region has 13 residues. From germline, CDR1 is SQVTM and CDR2 ANQGSEA. The V gene lost 7 bases and the J gene lost 1 base, with 13 bases spanning the gap. This CDR3 reads CSAEQGWNTEAFF. The DNA for the CDR3 is TGCAGCGCCGAGCAGGGATGGAACACTGAAGCTTTCTTT.

This clonotype was found many times. V gene TRBV7-8 combines with J gene TRBJ2-7; D possibly corresponds to TRBD1 (5 bases). The length of the CDR3 is 15 residues. CDR1 is SGHVS, CDR2 FQNEAQ, per germline. V lost 5 bases and J 0 bases, leaving 14 bases between the germline ends. The CDR3 DNA reads as TGTGCCAGCAGCATCACCAGGGTTTCCTCCTACGAGCAGTACTTC. Translation gives CASSITRVSSYEQYF.

This clonotype was seen more than once but under ten times. This chain uses TRBV5-1 with TRBJ2-3; no clear D. Per the germline V gene, CDR1 is SGHRS and CDR2 is YFSETQ. V was pared by 4 bases and J by 0 bases, with 9 bases between. CDR3 size: 14 residues. CDR3 protein: CASSPQPSTDTQYF. CDR3 DNA: TGCGCCAGCAGCCCCCAACCTAGCACAGATACGCAGTATTTT.

The chain uses TRBV20-1 and TRBJ2-5, with D possibly being TRBD1 (5 bases). Germline CDR1 and CDR2: DFQATT and SNEGSKA (reference sequence). This CDR3 has 12 residues. Trimming removed 7 bases from V and 5 bases from J, with 14 bases in between. The CDR3 DNA sequence: TGCAGTGTCCCGACAGTGGCTGAGACCCAGTACTTC. As protein: CSVPTVAETQYF.

This chain connects TRBV6-9 to TRBJ2-3, with D uncertain. This CDR3 has 8 amino acids. Germline V CDR1 and CDR2: MNHGY, SVAAGI. V lost 11 bases and J lost 4, with 1 base in between. The CDR3 DNA sequence: TGTGCCCCAGATACGCAGTATTTT. Protein: CAPDTQYF.

This clonotype was counted at least ten times. This chain connects TRBV6-6 to TRBJ2-7; D is perhaps TRBD1 (5 bases). Germline CDR1 MNHNY, CDR2 SVGAGI (reference sequence). CDR3 length equals 12 residues. V dropped 2 bases and J dropped 7 bases, with 9 bases sitting between them. The DNA for the CDR3 is TGTGCCAGCAGTTACGCAGGGTCGGAGCAGTACTTC. It codes for CASSYAGSEQYF.

Many counts were recorded for this clonotype. V is TRBV5-6 and J is TRBJ2-1, with D perhaps matching TRBD2 (6 bases). The germline V and J ends were trimmed by 1 base and 7 bases, with 9 bases remaining between them. Germline-derived CDR1 and CDR2 are SGHDT and YYEEEE. CDR3 length: 13 amino acids. CDR3 nucleotide sequence: TGTGCCAGCAGCTTGTTAAGCGGGAATGAGCAGTTCTTC. Its protein product is CASSLLSGNEQFF.

Ten or more counts support this clonotype. V is TRBV7-2 and J is TRBJ1-6; perhaps TRBD1 as D (5 bases). The CDR3 is 15 residues long. The V end was cut by 1 base, the J end by 5 bases, with 9 bases between. Germline CDR1 SGHTA, CDR2 FQGNSA. CDR3 in amino acids: CASSLGQGNNSPLHF. DNA of the CDR3: TGTGCCAGCAGCTTAGGGCAGGGAAATAATTCACCCCTCCACTTT.

V gene TRBV11-2 combines with J gene TRBJ2-2; 7 bases fit TRBD1. The length of the CDR3 is 16 residues. The V gene's germline CDR1 is SGHAT and CDR2 FQNNGV. V dropped 3 bases and J dropped 3; count of bases not matched to a gene: 7. DNA of the CDR3: TGTGCCAGCAGCTTGTACGAGACAGGGTACACCGGGGAGCTGTTTTTT. Its protein is CASSLYETGYTGELFF.

In this sample, this clonotype turned up a few times. The chain uses TRBV20-1 and TRBJ2-3; 14 bases line up with TRBD2. Per germline, CDR1 DFQATT and CDR2 SNEGSKA (reference sequence). This CDR3 is 14 amino acids long. CDR3: CSGLAGGLADTQYF. The CDR3, as DNA: TGCAGCGGACTAGCGGGGGGCCTCGCAGATACGCAGTATTTT.

This clonotype was picked up a small number of times. V is TRBV15 and J is TRBJ2-7; 9 nucleotides match TRBD1. Germline V gene data show CDR1 as LNHNV and CDR2 as YYDKDF (reference sequence). The J segment lost 6 bases and the V segment lost 5 bases, leaving 8 bases of the junction unmatched. The CDR3 is 14 residues long. DNA of the CDR3: TGTGCCACCAGCGACCGGGACAGGGATCTCGAGCAGTACTTC. This sequence encodes CATSDRDRDLEQYF.

This clonotype was counted at least ten times. The chain couples TRBV29-1 to TRBJ2-3, with 10 nucleotides matching TRBD2. The germline V gene has CDR1 SQVTM and CDR2 ANQGSEA. With V trimmed by 7 bases and J by 6 bases, 13 bases remained unmatched. The length of the CDR3 is 15 residues. The CDR3 bases are TGCAGCGCTTCGACTAGCGGGCTTCTAGGGGATACGCAGTATTTT. The encoded protein is CSASTSGLLGDTQYF.

This clonotype was observed at least ten times. V usage is TRBV15 and J usage is TRBJ2-3; D is unclear. Looked up from germline, CDR1 is LNHNV and CDR2 is YYDKDF (reference sequence). Trimming took off 3 bases at V and 6 bases at J, with 7 bases between the two ends. The CDR3 length is 12 residues. CDR3 bases: TGTGCCACCAGCAGGGTATCGGATACGCAGTATTTT. Its protein product is CATSRVSDTQYF.

The chain has TRBV7-2 and TRBJ2-1; D is undetermined. V dropped 2 bases and J dropped 6 bases, with 11 bases sitting between them. Germline-derived CDR1 and CDR2 are SGHTA and FQGNSA. This CDR3 spans 14 amino acids. The CDR3 nucleotides are TGTGCCAGCAGCTTATCTTGGTCGGCCAATGAGCAGTTCTTC. Its translation is CASSLSWSANEQFF.

The V call is TRBV18, the J call TRBJ2-1; 10 nucleotides agree with TRBD1. Germline V gene sequence: CDR1 KGHSH, CDR2 LQKENI. The trim removed 8 bases at V and 3 bases at J, leaving 7 bases unmatched. The CDR3 sequence is 15 residues long. This CDR3 reads CASHQDRGLYNEQFF. The DNA for the CDR3 is TGTGCCAGCCACCAAGACAGGGGGCTCTACAATGAGCAGTTCTTC.

In this sample, this clonotype turned up many times. This rearrangement joins TRBV5-1 to TRBJ2-1; tentative D call: TRBD1 (6 bases). CDR1 and CDR2 (germline): SGHRS, YFSETQ. Trimming took off 4 bases at V and 2 bases at J, with 13 bases between the two ends. The CDR3 totals 15 residues. CDR3 sequence reads: CASSNTGRPYNEQFF. The CDR3 nucleotides read TGCGCCAGCAGCAATACAGGGCGCCCCTACAATGAGCAGTTCTTC.

This clonotype was seen more than once but under ten times. The chain couples TRBV11-2 to TRBJ2-3; D is possibly TRBD1 (5 bases). This CDR3 has 13 amino acids. V lost 5 bases, J lost 9 bases, and 15 bases lay in between. The germline gives CDR1 SGHAT, CDR2 FQNNGV. CDR3 in DNA: TGTGCCAGCAGCCTCGTTTTGGGGCGAACGCAGTATTTT. Translating gives CASSLVLGRTQYF.

The chain employs TRBV7-3 and TRBJ2-3; a weak D match, TRBD1 (7 bases). Germline V lookup: CDR1 SGHTA, CDR2 FQGTGA. CDR3 length: 16 residues. Trimming cost V 0 bases and J 4 bases, with 14 bases left between them. Here the CDR3 reads CASSLTPQGGADTQYF. The CDR3, as DNA: TGTGCCAGCAGCTTAACTCCCCAGGGGGGCGCAGATACGCAGTATTTT. Looking up the rest from reference TRBV7-3 and TRBJ2-3 gives the full variable domain: GAGVSQTPSNKVTEKGKYVELRCDPISGHTALYWYRQSLGQGPEFLIYFQGTGAADDSGLPNDRFFAVRPEGSVSTLKIQRTERGDSAVYLCASSLTPQGGADTQYFGPGTRLTVL.

This clonotype occurred many times. The chain couples TRBV20-1 to TRBJ1-1; 7 bases align to TRBD1. The junction had 5 bases not matched to a gene; V was cut back by 6 bases and J by 1 base. CDR1 and CDR2 from the germline V gene are DFQATT and SNEGSKA (reference sequence). The CDR3 sequence is 13 residues long. Here the CDR3 reads CSAPQGGNTEAFF. The CDR3 DNA reads as TGCAGTGCGCCTCAGGGGGGGAACACTGAAGCTTTCTTT.

The V and J genes are TRBV14 and TRBJ2-7; D is possibly TRBD2 (6 bases). Germline V gives CDR1 SGHDN, CDR2 FVKESK. This CDR3 contains 15 residues. Between the trimmed V and J ends, which lost 0 bases and 1 base, there was a span of 10 bases. The chain's CDR3 is CASSQDRGISYEQYF. CDR3 DNA sequence: TGTGCCAGCAGCCAAGATCGGGGGATATCCTACGAGCAGTACTTC.

The count of this clonotype is one. The gene calls are TRBV12-3 or TRBV12-4 and TRBJ2-7; 9 bases line up with TRBD2. V was pared by 3 bases and J by 3 bases, with 9 bases of the junction left unmatched. The CDR3 is made up of 16 amino acids. CDR3 DNA sequence: TGTGCCAGCAGTTTCCCGGCGGGCGGGAGGGGCTACGAGCAGTACTTC. It specifies CASSFPAGGRGYEQYF.

In this sample, this clonotype turned up many times. The chain recombines TRBV4-3 with TRBJ1-6; no definite D call. Germline-derived CDR1 and CDR2 are LGHNA and YSLEER. V was shortened by 0 bases and J by 2 bases, with 8 bases between the two germline ends. The CDR3 runs to 16 residues. CDR3 bases: TGCGCCAGCAGCCAAGAATGGGAACCCTATAATTCACCCCTCCACTTT. This codes for CASSQEWEPYNSPLHF.

The chain has TRBV24-1 and TRBJ2-1; no definite D call. Trimming removed 3 bases from V and 3 bases from J, with 14 bases in between. CDR3 size: 16 residues. Germline CDR1 reads KGHDR; CDR2 reads SFDVKD. The CDR3 protein is CATSDAGPGDYNEQFF. In DNA form, the CDR3 reads TGTGCCACCAGTGATGCCGGGCCTGGCGACTACAATGAGCAGTTCTTC.

The V and J genes are TRBV5-1 and TRBJ2-3; D is unclear. Trimming took off 2 bases at V and 0 bases at J, with 10 bases between the two ends. Germline-derived CDR1 and CDR2 are SGHRS and YFSETQ. The length of the CDR3 is 15 residues. Written as DNA, the CDR3 is TGCGCCAGCAGCTTAGATACCCCTAGCACAGATACGCAGTATTTT. It translates to CASSLDTPSTDTQYF.

Notes on this clonotype: A far bigger clonotype differs at one base, so this is likely a read error. This chain links TRBV6-2 or TRBV6-3 with TRBJ2-1; no definite D call. This CDR3 is built from 11 residues. V lost 6 bases, J lost 8 bases, and 8 bases lay in between. CDR1 is MNHEY and CDR2 is SVGEGT in the germline V gene. CDR3 residues: CASSLLYEQFF. The DNA of the CDR3 is TGTGCCAGCAGCCTTCTTTATGAGCAGTTCTTC.

There are many counts of this clonotype. The chain combines TRBV3-1 with TRBJ2-7; 7 bases agree with TRBD1. CDR1 is LGHDT, CDR2 YNNKEL, per germline (reference sequence). Germline trimming cut 2 bases from V and 3 bases from J; bases unmatched to any gene: 7. This CDR3 comprises 15 residues. The CDR3 region has the DNA TGTGCCAGCAGCCAAACCCCGGGACAGTACTACGAGCAGTACTTC. Its translation is CASSQTPGQYYEQYF.